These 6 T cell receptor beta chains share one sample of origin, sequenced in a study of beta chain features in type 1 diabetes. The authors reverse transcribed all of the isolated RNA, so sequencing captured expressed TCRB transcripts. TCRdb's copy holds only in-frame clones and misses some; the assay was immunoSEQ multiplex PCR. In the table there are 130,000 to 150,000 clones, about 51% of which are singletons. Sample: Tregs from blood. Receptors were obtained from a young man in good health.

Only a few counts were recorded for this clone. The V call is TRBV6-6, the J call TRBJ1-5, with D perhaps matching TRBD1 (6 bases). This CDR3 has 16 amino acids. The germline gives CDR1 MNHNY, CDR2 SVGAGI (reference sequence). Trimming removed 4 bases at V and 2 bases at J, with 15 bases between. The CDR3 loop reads CASSSNTTGRNQPQHF. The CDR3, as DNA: TGTGCCAGCAGTTCCAACACGACAGGCCGCAATCAGCCCCAGCATTTT.

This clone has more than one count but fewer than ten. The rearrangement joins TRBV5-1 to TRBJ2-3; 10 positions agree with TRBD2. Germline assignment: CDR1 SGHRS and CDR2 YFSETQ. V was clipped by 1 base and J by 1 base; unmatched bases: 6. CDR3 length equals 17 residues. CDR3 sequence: CASSLRSSGSGTDTQYF. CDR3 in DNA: TGCGCCAGCAGCTTGAGGTCTAGCGGGAGCGGCACAGATACGCAGTATTTT.

The CDR3 DNA reads TGTGCCAGCCGCAGACTAGCGGGGGGGGTCCCCGGGGAGCTGTTTTTT. The encoded protein is CASRRLAGGVPGELFF. This chain uses TRBV27 with TRBJ2-2; TRBD2 matches 14 bases. The junction had 8 bases not matched to a gene; V was cut back by 8 bases and J by 6 bases. The germline CDR1 and CDR2 sequences are MNHEY and SMNVEV (reference sequence). The CDR3 runs to 16 residues.

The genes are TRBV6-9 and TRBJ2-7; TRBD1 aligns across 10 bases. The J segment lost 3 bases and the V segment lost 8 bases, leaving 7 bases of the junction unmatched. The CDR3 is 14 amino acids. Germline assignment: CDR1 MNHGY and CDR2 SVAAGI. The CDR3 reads CASSGTGVLYEQYF. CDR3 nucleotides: TGTGCCAGCTCCGGGACAGGGGTTCTCTACGAGCAGTACTTC.

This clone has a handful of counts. The chain's CDR3 is CASSFNRDYYTDTQYF. The CDR3, as DNA: TGTGCCAGCAGCTTTAACCGGGACTACTACACAGATACGCAGTATTTT. V is TRBV7-8 and J is TRBJ2-3, with 7 positions matching TRBD2. CDR1 and CDR2 (germline): SGHVS, FQNEAQ. V trimming: 3 bases; J trimming: 2 bases; junction bases outside the gene matches: 8. This CDR3 comprises 16 residues.

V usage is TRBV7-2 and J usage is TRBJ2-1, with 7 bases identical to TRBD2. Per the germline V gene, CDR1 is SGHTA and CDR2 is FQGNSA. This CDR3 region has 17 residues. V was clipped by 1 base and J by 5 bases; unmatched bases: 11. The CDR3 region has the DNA TGTGCCAGCAGCTTAGATGGACGGCGGGGGTGGGACAATGAGCAGTTCTTC. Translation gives CASSLDGRRGWDNEQFF.